This is a list of T cell receptor beta chains from one sample in a study of blood T cell repertoires in COVID-19. Some clones are missing from TCRdb's copy, which holds only in-frame ones; the method was immunoSEQ multiplex PCR. In the table there are about 230,000 clones, 70% to 90% of which are singletons. Material: PBMCs or T cells enriched from blood (not recorded which). These receptors came from a woman aged 40-49 years with acute COVID-19. Each CDR3 is given without its conserved first and last residue.

J: TRBJ1-2
V: TRBV24-1
CDR3: ATSDPKRTGQGYT

J: TRBJ1-5
V: TRBV5-6
CDR3: ASSLRGSSNQPQH

J: TRBJ1-4
V: TRBV25-1
CDR3: ASSESGGGHEKLF

J: TRBJ2-5
V: TRBV18
CDR3: ASSPLRVAGGQETQY

J: TRBJ2-7
V: TRBV6-6
CDR3: ASSYSEQGKDEQY

J: TRBJ1-6
V: TRBV2
CDR3: ASSVPGGSPLH

J: TRBJ1-1
V: TRBV7-2
CDR3: ASSFSQKNTEAF

J: TRBJ2-2
V: TRBV11-3
CDR3: ASSQTANTGELF

J: TRBJ1-6
V: TRBV3-1/TRBV3-2
CDR3: ASSQEGQPLSPLH

J: TRBJ1-6
V: TRBV7-9
CDR3: ASSRSGQGDNSPLH

J: TRBJ2-3
V: TRBV21-1
CDR3: ASSPPLGEDGDTQY

J: TRBJ2-2
V: TRBV2
CDR3: ASSTSGRGTGELF

J: TRBJ2-2
V: TRBV4-1
CDR3: ASSQGGQPYWAGELF

J: TRBJ2-1
V: TRBV3-1/TRBV3-2
CDR3: ASSQDRQQGYEQF

J: TRBJ2-3
V: TRBV18
CDR3: ASSPWTGDTQY

J: TRBJ2-7
V: TRBV5-1
CDR3: ASSLQGDVYEQY

J: TRBJ1-1
V: TRBV11-2
CDR3: ASSPPGTGNTEAF

J: TRBJ1-6
V: TRBV29-1
CDR3: SVREGYNSPLH

J: TRBJ2-3
V: TRBV24-1
CDR3: ATSDSSLSTDTQY

J: TRBJ2-1
V: TRBV7-2
CDR3: ASSLLAGGRQF

J: TRBJ1-2
V: TRBV30
CDR3: AWSVGSGGIYGYT

J: TRBJ1-2
V: TRBV4-3
CDR3: ASSQDALDLPGRLGRRYGYT

J: TRBJ2-1
V: TRBV10-2
CDR3: ASSVLRGDNEQF

J: TRBJ2-2
V: TRBV14
CDR3: ASSRTPGLAAGELF

J: TRBJ1-3
V: TRBV4-1
CDR3: ASSQGRGPGNTIY

J: TRBJ2-7
V: TRBV12-5
CDR3: ASGLVGIGRANYEQY

J: TRBJ1-5
V: TRBV24-1
CDR3: ATSDSRQVSNQPQH

J: TRBJ1-1
V: TRBV12-3/TRBV12-4
CDR3: ASRAYADTEAF

J: TRBJ1-5
V: TRBV2
CDR3: ASSGEVDQPQH

J: TRBJ1-2
V: TRBV12-3/TRBV12-4
CDR3: ASSWTGLYGYT

J: TRBJ1-1
V: TRBV2
CDR3: ASSDQGILNTEAF

J: TRBJ1-1
V: TRBV4-2
CDR3: ASSLARTGVPTEAF

J: TRBJ1-5
V: TRBV6-5
CDR3: ASHRDRGNQPQH

J: TRBJ2-2
V: TRBV5-1
CDR3: ASSRLQGTDTGELF

J: TRBJ2-1
V: TRBV11-3
CDR3: ASSLDKRNRYNEQF

J: TRBJ1-1
V: TRBV6-2/TRBV6-3
CDR3: ASSYPQGGMNTEAF

J: TRBJ1-3
V: TRBV24-1
CDR3: ATSESGNTIY

J: TRBJ1-2
V: TRBV5-4
CDR3: ASSLPGQGTYGYT

J: TRBJ2-5
V: TRBV7-9
CDR3: ASRGAETQY

J: TRBJ2-1
V: TRBV7-2
CDR3: ASSPGPGGNEQF

J: TRBJ1-4
V: TRBV6-5
CDR3: ASSYVGQGGEKLF

J: TRBJ1-4
V: TRBV9
CDR3: ASSVGSKGEKLF

J: TRBJ2-6
V: TRBV6-2/TRBV6-3
CDR3: ASSYLEQRFSGANVLT

J: TRBJ2-5
V: TRBV10-1
CDR3: ASSESQGGGETQY

J: TRBJ2-5
V: TRBV12-5
CDR3: ASGPSGEETQY